These 18 T cell receptor beta chains came from one sample sequenced in a study of graft-versus-host responses after intestinal transplantation. The protocol was immunoSEQ multiplex PCR, while the TCRdb copy is restricted to in-frame clones and leaves out a portion. The sample lists tens of thousands of clones, around four fifths seen once, with 15% to 20% in the top ten. The antigens for these receptors are not known. The source was unstimulated CD8+ T cells sorted from spleen or lymph node cells, collected before intestinal transplant. Every receptor here comes from a human donor who received an intestinal transplant.

This clone showed up just once. The chain links TRBV27 to TRBJ1-6, with no clear D. Germline loops: CDR1 MNHEY, CDR2 SMNVEV (reference sequence). The CDR3 spans 16 residues. V dropped 4 bases and J dropped 4 bases, with 14 bases sitting between them. The CDR3 spells CASSSLPMGYNSPLHF. CDR3 DNA: TGTGCCAGCAGTTCCCTGCCCATGGGTTATAATTCACCCCTCCACTTT.

The chain uses TRBV5-1 and TRBJ2-2; 7 positions match TRBD1. The CDR3 runs to 15 residues. V lost 2 bases, J lost 4 bases, and 5 bases stayed unmatched. The germline gives CDR1 SGHRS, CDR2 YFSETQ. In nucleotides, the CDR3 is TGCGCCAGCAGCTTACCGACAGGGCCCACCGGGGAGCTGTTTTTT. Translation: CASSLPTGPTGELFF.

The chain employs TRBV2 and TRBJ2-7, with a tentative D call TRBD1 (5 bases). Deletions cut 6 bases from V and 2 bases from J, with 20 bases between. Germline V gene sequence: CDR1 SNHLY, CDR2 FYNNEI. CDR3 length equals 16 residues. CDR3: CASSLHPTVSPYEQYF. The CDR3 coding sequence is TGTGCCAGCAGCCTTCATCCGACAGTCTCGCCCTACGAGCAGTACTTC.

This rearrangement joins TRBV5-1 to TRBJ2-5; possibly TRBD1 for D (6 bases). Judging by the DNA end, TRBJ2-7 fits better; the J call may be wrong. This CDR3 is 15 amino acids long. Germline CDR1 and CDR2: SGHRS and YFSETQ. The CDR3 DNA reads as TGCGCCAGCCACCCAACAGGGTTGAAAACCTACGAGCAGTACTTC. It translates to CASHPTGLKTYEQYF.

CDR3 in amino acids: CASSPVNSRAAYEQYF. As DNA, the CDR3 is TGTGCCAGCTCACCTGTAAACTCTAGGGCAGCCTACGAGCAGTACTTC. The chain employs TRBV18 and TRBJ2-7, with unresolved D. This CDR3 comprises 16 residues. Trimming shortened V by 3 bases and J by 2 bases, and 17 bases separated the two germline ends. Germline V gene lookup returns CDR1 KGHSH and CDR2 LQKENI. The variable domain in full, with the rest retrieved from reference TRBV18 and TRBJ2-7, is NAGVMQNPRHLVRRRGQEARLRCSPMKGHSHVYWYRQLPEEGLKFMVYLQKENIIDESGMPKERFSAEFPKEGPSILRIQQVVRGDSAAYFCASSPVNSRAAYEQYFGPGTRLTVT.

V is TRBV19 and J is TRBJ2-7, with 7 bases identical to TRBD2. CDR1 and CDR2 (germline): LNHDA, SQIVND (reference sequence). This CDR3 contains 13 residues. V shed 5 bases and J 6 bases; nucleotides not matched to a gene: 7. CDR3 region: CASSLAGVPEQYF. CDR3 in DNA: TGTGCCAGTAGTTTGGCGGGAGTGCCCGAGCAGTACTTC. The full variable domain, its missing parts supplied by reference TRBV19 and TRBJ2-7, is DGGITQSPKYLFRKEGQNVTLSCEQNLNHDAMYWYRQDPGQGLRLIYYSQIVNDFQKGDIAEGYSVSREKKESFPLTVTSAQKNPTAFYLCASSLAGVPEQYFGPGTRLTVT.

This clone has a handful of counts. This chain links TRBV27 with TRBJ2-1; 13 bases fit TRBD2. Germline values: CDR1 MNHEY, CDR2 SMNVEV (reference sequence). V was clipped by 6 bases and J by 7 bases; unmatched bases: 6. There are 15 residues in the CDR3. The CDR3 spells CASSPGLAGANEQFF. The CDR3 nucleotides read TGTGCCAGCAGCCCCGGACTAGCGGGAGCGAATGAGCAGTTCTTC.

V usage is TRBV2 and J usage is TRBJ2-5; 7 bases line up with TRBD1. Trimming took 10 bases from V and 4 from J; bases not matched to a gene: 6. This CDR3 comprises 12 residues. CDR1 and CDR2 (germline): SNHLY, FYNNEI. DNA for the CDR3: TGTGCCACTAGACAGGGCCTAGAGACCCAGTACTTC. This translates into CATRQGLETQYF.

This chain uses TRBV13 with TRBJ2-5; 10 bases match TRBD1. V lost 6 bases, J lost 2 bases, and 6 bases stayed unmatched. Looked up from germline, CDR1 is PRHDT and CDR2 is FYEKMQ (reference sequence). This CDR3 is built from 15 residues. Here the CDR3 DNA reads TGTGCCAGCAGTCCGGACAGGGGGGATCAAGAGACCCAGTACTTC. Its protein product is CASSPDRGDQETQYF.

The V call is TRBV19, the J call TRBJ1-5; TRBD1 matches at 11 bases. CDR1 and CDR2 from the germline V gene are LNHDA and SQIVND (reference sequence). The CDR3 consists of 13 residues. The V gene end was trimmed by 9 bases and the J gene end by 5 bases; junction bases not matched to a gene: 3. The CDR3 spells CASRDRGDQPQHF. DNA for the CDR3: TGTGCCAGCCGGGACAGGGGGGATCAGCCCCAGCATTTT.

This chain uses TRBV5-6 with TRBJ2-2; D unclear. The CDR3 length is 14 residues. From germline, CDR1 is SGHDT and CDR2 YYEEEE. V lost 2 bases, J lost 5 bases, and 10 bases lay in between. CDR3 DNA sequence: TGTGCCAGCAGCTTAGAACTGGGTACCGGGGAGCTGTTTTTT. As protein: CASSLELGTGELFF.

This clone appeared once. The V call is TRBV12-5, the J call TRBJ2-3; the D gene is possibly TRBD1 (5 bases). This CDR3 comprises 14 residues. The ends were cut back, 1 base at V and 4 bases at J, with 9 bases in the middle. CDR1 and CDR2 from the germline V gene are LGHNT and FRNRAP. CDR3 nucleotide sequence: TGTGCTAGTGGTTTGGGACAGCCTGCAGATACGCAGTATTTT. It specifies CASGLGQPADTQYF.

The rearrangement links TRBV10-3 to TRBJ2-7, with TRBD2 identical over 7 bases. Trimming cost V 3 bases and J 7 bases; bases outside gene matches: 9. Germline CDR1 ENHRY, CDR2 SYGVKD. This CDR3 region has 14 residues. The CDR3 here is CAISEVAGVLEQYF. CDR3 DNA sequence: TGTGCCATCAGTGAAGTGGCGGGAGTTTTAGAGCAGTACTTC.

The CDR3 spells CSARDFYEQYF. The CDR3 nucleotides read TGCAGTGCTAGAGATTTCTACGAGCAGTACTTC. V and J are TRBV20-1 and TRBJ2-7, with D unclear. Germline V gene data show CDR1 as DFQATT and CDR2 as SNEGSKA (reference sequence). The V and J ends lost 0 bases and 3 bases respectively, with 3 bases between them. This CDR3 comprises 11 residues.

V and J are TRBV6-5 and TRBJ2-1; D possibly corresponds to TRBD2 (6 bases). The CDR3 has 13 amino acids. Trimming cost V 10 bases and J 5 bases, with 15 bases left between them. Looked up from germline, CDR1 is MNHEY and CDR2 is SVGAGI. The CDR3 nucleotides read TGTGCCACCCGCGGTCCTAGCGACAATGAGCAGTTCTTC. Translation: CATRGPSDNEQFF.

The chain uses TRBV7-3 and TRBJ2-1, with 8 bases lining up with TRBD2. The CDR3 spans 15 residues. The germline V gene has CDR1 SGHTA and CDR2 FQGTGA. Trimming at V came to 6 bases and at J to 4 bases, leaving 8 bases not matched to a gene. CDR3 in DNA: TGTGCCAGCAGAAGGGGTACTAGCGGTTACAATGAGCAGTTCTTC. Its protein product is CASRRGTSGYNEQFF. The whole variable domain, remainder taken from reference TRBV7-3 and TRBJ2-1, is GAGVSQTPSNKVTEKGKYVELRCDPISGHTALYWYRQSLGQGPEFLIYFQGTGAADDSGLPNDRFFAVRPEGSVSTLKIQRTERGDSAVYLCASRRGTSGYNEQFFGPGTRLTVL.

This sequence joins TRBV13 and TRBJ2-5; TRBD1 aligns across 9 bases. The end of the DNA is better explained by TRBJ2-7, so the J call may be wrong. The V gene's germline CDR1 is PRHDT and CDR2 FYEKMQ (reference sequence). CDR3 length: 15 amino acids. Written as DNA, the CDR3 is TGTGCCAGCAGCTTATCGACAGGGGGCTCCTACGAGCAGTACTTC. This gives the protein CASSLSTGGSYEQYF.

This clone was found once. The V gene is TRBV15, the J gene TRBJ2-5; maybe TRBD2 (5 bases). The CDR3 contains 15 residues. Germline V gene sequence: CDR1 LNHNV, CDR2 YYDKDF (reference sequence). V lost 0 bases to trimming and J lost 2 bases, with 10 bases between them. The DNA for the CDR3 is TGTGCCACCAGCAGAGAGGAGACGGGGCAAGAGACCCAGTACTTC. Translation gives CATSREETGQETQYF.